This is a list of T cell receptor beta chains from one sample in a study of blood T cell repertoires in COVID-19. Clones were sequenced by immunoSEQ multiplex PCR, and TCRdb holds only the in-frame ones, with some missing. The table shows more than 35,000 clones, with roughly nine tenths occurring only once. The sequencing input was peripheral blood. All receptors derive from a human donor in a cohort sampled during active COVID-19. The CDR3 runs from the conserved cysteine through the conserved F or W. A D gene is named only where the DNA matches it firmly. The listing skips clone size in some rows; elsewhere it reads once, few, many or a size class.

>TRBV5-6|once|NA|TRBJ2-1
CASSTGTYNEQFF
TGTGCCAGCAGCACCGGGACTTACAATGAGCAGTTCTTC
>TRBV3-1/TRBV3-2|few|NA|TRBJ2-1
CASSHLLATADEQFF
TGTGCCAGCAGCCATCTCCTAGCGACGGCTGATGAGCAGTTCTTC
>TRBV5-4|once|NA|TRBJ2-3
CASSNAEVGDTQYF
TGTGCCAGCAGCAACGCGGAGGTGGGGGATACGCAGTATTTT
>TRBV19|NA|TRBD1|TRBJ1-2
CASSIGTVPGYTF
TGTGCCAGTAGTATCGGGACAGTGCCCGGCTACACCTTC
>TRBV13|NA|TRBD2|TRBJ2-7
CASSYTSGSSYEQYF
TGTGCCAGCAGCTACACTAGCGGAAGCTCCTACGAGCAGTACTTC
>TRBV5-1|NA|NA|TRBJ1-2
CASSTGREGGYTF
TGCGCCAGCAGCACCGGTAGGGAGGGCGGCTACACCTTC
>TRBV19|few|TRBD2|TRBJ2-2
CASSGLAGVFRELFF
TGTGCCAGTAGTGGACTAGCGGGAGTGTTCCGGGAGCTGTTTTTT
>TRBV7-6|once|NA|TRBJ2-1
CASSYPGDEQFF
TGTGCCAGCAGCTACCCAGGGGATGAGCAGTTCTTC
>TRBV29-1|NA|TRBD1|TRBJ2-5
CSVDDREWGTQYF
TGCAGCGTTGACGACAGGGAGTGGGGGACCCAGTACTTC
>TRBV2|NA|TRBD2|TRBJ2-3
CASSVREASGDTDTQYF
TGTGCCAGCAGTGTCCGGGAGGCTAGCGGGGACACAGATACGCAGTATTTT
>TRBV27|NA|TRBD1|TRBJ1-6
CASSFQGQESPLHF
TGTGCCAGCAGTTTTCAGGGACAGGAATCACCCCTCCACTTT
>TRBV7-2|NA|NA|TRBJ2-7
CASSSTGTQLYEQYF
TGTGCCAGCAGCTCCACCGGGACACAGCTTTACGAGCAGTACTTC
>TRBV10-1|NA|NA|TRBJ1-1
CASSSGSAHRGAEAFF
TGCGCCAGCAGCTCGGGGTCGGCCCACCGGGGAGCTGAAGCTTTCTTT
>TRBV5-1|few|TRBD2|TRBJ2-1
CASSQNSGAYNEQFF
TGCGCCAGCAGCCAGAATAGCGGGGCTTACAATGAGCAGTTCTTC
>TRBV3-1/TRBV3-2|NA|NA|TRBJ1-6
CASSAGTFGSPLHF
TGTGCCAGCAGTGCCGGGACATTCGGTTCACCCCTCCACTTT
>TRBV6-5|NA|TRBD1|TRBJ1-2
CASSYSRTGPSGYTF
TGTGCCAGCAGTTACTCCAGGACAGGGCCTAGCGGCTACACCTTC
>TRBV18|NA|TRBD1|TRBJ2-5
CASSTTGGMETQYF
TGTGCCAGCTCAACGACAGGGGGCATGGAGACCCAGTACTTC
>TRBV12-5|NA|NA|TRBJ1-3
CASGGYTGLTGNTIYF
TGTGCTAGTGGCGGCTACACAGGGCTCACTGGAAACACCATATATTTT
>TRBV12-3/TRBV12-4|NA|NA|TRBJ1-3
CASGRGSGNTIYF
TGTGCCAGCGGCCGAGGCTCTGGAAACACCATATATTTT
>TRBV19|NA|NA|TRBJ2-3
CASSIPTASTDTQYF
TGTGCCAGTAGTATACCGACAGCGAGCACAGATACGCAGTATTTT
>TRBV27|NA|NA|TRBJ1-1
CASSLQGMNTEAFF
TGTGCCAGCAGTTTACAGGGGATGAACACTGAAGCTTTCTTT
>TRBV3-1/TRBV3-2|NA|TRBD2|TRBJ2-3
CASSQDLAETTDTQYF
TGTGCCAGCAGCCAAGATCTAGCGGAGACCACAGATACGCAGTATTTT
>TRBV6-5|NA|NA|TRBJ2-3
CASSSSSGPADTQYF
TGTGCCAGCAGTTCCTCTTCTGGGCCGGCAGATACGCAGTATTTT
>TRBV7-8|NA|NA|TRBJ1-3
CASSAGTLYSGNTIYF
TGTGCCAGCAGCGCCGGGACACTCTACTCTGGAAACACCATATATTTT
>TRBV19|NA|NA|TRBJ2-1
CASSIWSQSGIEQFF
TGTGCCAGTAGTATATGGTCACAGTCCGGCATTGAGCAGTTCTTC
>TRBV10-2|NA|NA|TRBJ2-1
CASRRGALSYNEQFF
TGCGCCAGCCGTCGGGGGGCACTCTCCTACAATGAGCAGTTCTTC
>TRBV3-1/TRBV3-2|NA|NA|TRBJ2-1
CASSLPRGGEQFF
TGTGCCAGCAGCCTCCCGAGAGGCGGAGAGCAGTTCTTC
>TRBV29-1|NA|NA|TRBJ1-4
CSVGQQTNEKLFF
TGCAGCGTCGGACAGCAAACTAATGAAAAACTGTTTTTT
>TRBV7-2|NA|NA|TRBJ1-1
CASSLTHTEAFF
TGTGCCAGCAGCTTAACTCACACTGAAGCTTTCTTT
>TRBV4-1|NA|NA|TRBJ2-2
CASSRGQSTGGELFF
TGCGCCAGCAGCCGAGGTCAAAGTACTGGCGGGGAGCTGTTTTTT
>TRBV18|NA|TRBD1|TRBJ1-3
CASSPSDRGSGNTIYF
TGTGCCAGCTCACCCTCGGACAGGGGCTCTGGAAACACCATATATTTT
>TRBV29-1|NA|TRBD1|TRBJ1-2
CSVTGYYGYTF
TGCAGCGTGACAGGGTACTATGGCTACACCTTC
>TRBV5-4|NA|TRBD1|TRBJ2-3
CASSRDRITSTDTQYF
TGTGCCAGCAGCAGGGACAGGATAACTAGCACAGATACGCAGTATTTT